One and the same sample provided the 13 T cell receptor beta chains below, sequenced in a study of shared clonotypes between healthy human individuals. Positive CCR7 selection of CD45RO-negative cells yielded the naive CD8 cells, and terminally differentiated effector memory CD45RA+ cells were excluded. Generated by immunoSEQ multiplex PCR, the TCRdb table keeps only in-frame clones and is missing some. The sample contains 760,000 or so clones, around 96% of which appear only once. The sample comprised naive CD8+ T cells sorted from blood. Receptor source: a man between 25 and 39 years old in good health.

The genes are TRBV6-5 and TRBJ2-1; D not resolved. There are 13 residues in the CDR3. Germline V lookup: CDR1 MNHEY, CDR2 SVGAGI. Trimming took off 6 bases at V and 1 base at J, with 7 bases between the two ends. The DNA for the CDR3 is TGTGCCAGCAGCTCGGAGTCCTACAATGAGCAGTTCTTC. Translating gives CASSSESYNEQFF.

The rearrangement links TRBV10-3 to TRBJ2-2; D may be TRBD1 (5 bases). V lost 3 bases, J lost 1 base, and 9 bases lay in between. This CDR3 is 15 amino acids long. CDR1 and CDR2 (germline): ENHRY, SYGVKD. The CDR3 reads CAISDQRGNTGELFF. Here the CDR3 DNA reads TGTGCCATCAGTGATCAAAGGGGGAACACCGGGGAGCTGTTTTTT.

The CDR3 coding sequence is TGTGCCAGCAGTGGACCCGGGGACCCTTACGAGCAGTACTTC. Translation gives CASSGPGDPYEQYF. The chain recombines TRBV2 with TRBJ2-7, with D perhaps being TRBD1 or TRBD2 (5 bases each). Trimming left V 4 bases short and J 4 bases short, with 14 bases between. CDR3 length: 14 residues. CDR1 is SNHLY and CDR2 is FYNNEI in the germline V gene. The whole variable domain, remainder taken from reference TRBV2 and TRBJ2-7, is EPEVTQTPSHQVTQMGQEVILRCVPISNHLYFYWYRQILGQKVEFLVSFYNNEISEKSEIFDDQFSVERPDGSNFTLKIRSTKLEDSAMYFCASSGPGDPYEQYFGPGTRLTVT.

This clone was seen only once. V is TRBV25-1 and J is TRBJ2-4, with 8 bases lining up with TRBD1. V lost 5 bases and J lost 6; bases outside the gene matches: 3. There are 13 residues in the CDR3. CDR1 is MGHDK and CDR2 is SYGVNS in the germline V gene. CDR3: CASSSGTGNIQYF. Here the CDR3 DNA reads TGTGCCAGCAGTTCCGGGACAGGAAACATTCAGTACTTC.

This chain connects TRBV4-1 to TRBJ1-1, with D perhaps matching TRBD1 (6 bases). The CDR3 is 15 amino acids. Germline CDR1 reads MGHRA; CDR2 reads YSYEKL. V lost 0 bases, J lost 8 bases, and 16 bases lay in between. The CDR3 loop reads CASSQDPAGAEEAFF. The CDR3, as DNA: TGCGCCAGCAGCCAAGATCCGGCAGGGGCCGAGGAAGCTTTCTTT.

This clone showed up just a few times. J is TRBJ2-5 and V is TRBV7-9; D gene ambiguous. CDR3 size: 12 residues. Looked up from germline, CDR1 is SEHNR and CDR2 is FQNEAQ (reference sequence). V lost 5 bases and J lost 0, with 4 bases in between. CDR3 protein: CASSRYQETQYF. In nucleotides, the CDR3 is TGTGCCAGCAGCCGGTACCAAGAGACCCAGTACTTC.

This clone was seen only a few times. The chain carries TRBV5-1 and TRBJ2-2; no clear D gene. The CDR3 is 12 residues long. V was pared by 0 bases and J by 6 bases, with 3 bases between. In germline, CDR1 is SGHRS, CDR2 YFSETQ. CDR3 DNA: TGCGCCAGCAGCTTGGTGTCCGGGGAGCTGTTTTTT. Its protein product is CASSLVSGELFF.

A single count supports this clone. This rearrangement joins TRBV5-5 to TRBJ2-1, with 10 nucleotides matching TRBD2. The CDR3 has 13 residues. The germline CDR1 and CDR2 sequences are SGHKS and YYEKEE (reference sequence). The ends lost 1 base at V and 14 bases at J; junction bases unmatched: 6. The CDR3 here is CASSLIQREGEFF. CDR3 DNA: TGTGCCAGCAGCTTGATCCAGCGGGAGGGTGAGTTCTTC.

The chain joins TRBV7-8 to TRBJ1-4, with D maybe TRBD1 (5 bases). This CDR3 has 16 amino acids. From germline, CDR1 is SGHVS and CDR2 FQNEAQ. The V and J ends lost 5 bases and 0 bases respectively, with 13 bases between them. The CDR3 DNA is TGTGCCAGCAGCATTCGGACAAGCGCAACTAATGAAAAACTGTTTTTT. Residues: CASSIRTSATNEKLFF.

This clone was counted only a few times. This chain joins TRBV11-2 and TRBJ1-2; 7 bases match TRBD1. This CDR3 spans 13 amino acids. Germline trimming cut 7 bases from V and 5 bases from J; bases unmatched to any gene: 7. Germline lookup yields CDR1 SGHAT and CDR2 FQNNGV. CDR3 sequence: CASTTGQRYGYTF. The CDR3 coding sequence is TGTGCCAGCACGACGGGACAGCGATATGGCTACACCTTC. The whole variable domain, remainder taken from reference TRBV11-2 and TRBJ1-2, is EAGVAQSPRYKIIEKRQSVAFWCNPISGHATLYWYQQILGQGPKLLIQFQNNGVVDDSQLPKDRFSAERLKGVDSTLKIQPAKLEDSAVYLCASTTGQRYGYTFGSGTRLTVV.

This clone was seen only once. The genes are TRBV6-1 and TRBJ2-6; TRBD2 aligns across 11 bases. V shed 2 bases, J shed 0 bases, and the junction held 6 bases outside the gene matches. In germline, CDR1 is MNHNS, CDR2 SASEGT. This CDR3 contains 19 residues. Here the CDR3 reads CASSERTSGLGSGANVLTF. CDR3 DNA sequence: TGTGCCAGCAGTGAAAGGACTAGCGGGCTCGGCTCTGGGGCCAACGTCCTGACTTTC.

The chain employs TRBV5-6 and TRBJ2-7; tentatively, D is TRBD1 or TRBD2 (5 bases each). CDR1 and CDR2 (germline): SGHDT, YYEEEE. V shed 2 bases and J shed 2 bases, with 11 bases lying between them. The CDR3 is 14 amino acids. The CDR3 sequence: CASSFGDGTYEQYF. DNA for the CDR3: TGTGCCAGCAGCTTCGGGGACGGTACCTACGAGCAGTACTTC.

The CDR3, as DNA: TGTGCCAGCAGCGTATTTGGGAATGACTACAATGAGCAGTTCTTC. The encoded protein is CASSVFGNDYNEQFF. The rearrangement uses TRBV9 and TRBJ2-1; D not resolved. CDR3 length: 15 residues. The V and J ends lost 1 base and 3 bases respectively, with 11 bases between them. Germline V CDR1 and CDR2: SGDLS, YYNGEE.